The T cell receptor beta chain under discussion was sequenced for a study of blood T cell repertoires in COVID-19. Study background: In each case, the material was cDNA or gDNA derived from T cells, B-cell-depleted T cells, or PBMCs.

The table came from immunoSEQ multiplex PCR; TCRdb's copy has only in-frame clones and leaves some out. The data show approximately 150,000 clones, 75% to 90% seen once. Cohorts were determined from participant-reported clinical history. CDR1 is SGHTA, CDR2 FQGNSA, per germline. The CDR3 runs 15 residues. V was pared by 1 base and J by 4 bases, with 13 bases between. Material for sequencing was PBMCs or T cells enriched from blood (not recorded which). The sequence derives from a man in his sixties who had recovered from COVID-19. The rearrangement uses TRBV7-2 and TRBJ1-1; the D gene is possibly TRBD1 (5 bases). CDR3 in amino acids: CASSLEGRAGTEAFF. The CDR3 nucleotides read TGTGCCAGCAGCTTAGAAGGCAGGGCTGGCACTGAAGCTTTCTTT.